This note documents a single TCR beta chain sequence. The data stem from a study of control samples from healthy donors and cancer patients. Trimming took off 11 bases at V and 7 bases at J, with 15 bases between the two ends. CDR1 MGHDK and CDR2 SYGVNS come from the germline V gene. This CDR3 is built from 13 residues. Assay used: immunoSEQ multiplex PCR; TCRdb lists only in-frame clones, some missing. The sample has over 100,000 clones; roughly 90% are singletons. The source material was blood. The source is a woman aged 45-60 years in good health. The chain recombines TRBV25-1 with TRBJ1-6, with D hard to call. CDR3 bases: TGTGCCCGGAGGGCTGTTATCAATTCACCCCTCCACTTT. This translates into CARRAVINSPLHF.